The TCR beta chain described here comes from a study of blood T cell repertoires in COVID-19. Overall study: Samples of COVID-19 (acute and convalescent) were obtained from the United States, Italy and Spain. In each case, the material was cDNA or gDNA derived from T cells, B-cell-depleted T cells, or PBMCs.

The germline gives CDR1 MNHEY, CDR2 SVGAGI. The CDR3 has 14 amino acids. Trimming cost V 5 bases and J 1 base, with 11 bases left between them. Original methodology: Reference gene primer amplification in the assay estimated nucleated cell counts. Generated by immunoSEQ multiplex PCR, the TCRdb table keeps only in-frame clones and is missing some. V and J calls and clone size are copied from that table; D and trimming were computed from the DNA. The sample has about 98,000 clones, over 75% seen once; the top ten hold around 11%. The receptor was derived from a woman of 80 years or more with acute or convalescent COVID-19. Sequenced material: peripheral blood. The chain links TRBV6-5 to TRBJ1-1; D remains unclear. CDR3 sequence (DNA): TGTGCCAGCAGTCCCCCGCAGGCGAACACTGAAGCTTTCTTT. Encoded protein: CASSPPQANTEAFF.